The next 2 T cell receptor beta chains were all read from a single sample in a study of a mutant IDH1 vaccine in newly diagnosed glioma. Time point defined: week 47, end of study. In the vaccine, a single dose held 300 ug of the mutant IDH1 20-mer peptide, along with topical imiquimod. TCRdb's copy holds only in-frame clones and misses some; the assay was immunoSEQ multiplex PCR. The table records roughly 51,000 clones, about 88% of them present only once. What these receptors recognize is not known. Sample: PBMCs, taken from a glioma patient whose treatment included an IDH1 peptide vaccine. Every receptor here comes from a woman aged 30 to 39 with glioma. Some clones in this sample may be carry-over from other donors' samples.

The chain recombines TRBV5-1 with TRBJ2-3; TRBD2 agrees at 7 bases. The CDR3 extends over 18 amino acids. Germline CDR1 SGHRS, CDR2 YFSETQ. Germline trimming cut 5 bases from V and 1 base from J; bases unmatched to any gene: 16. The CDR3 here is CASRTWAGAHPGTDTQYF. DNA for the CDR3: TGCGCCAGCAGGACGTGGGCGGGAGCCCACCCGGGCACAGATACGCAGTATTTT.

The CDR3 loop reads CASSPLTEAFF. In DNA, the CDR3 is TGTGCCAGCAGCCCACTCACTGAAGCTTTCTTT. The V gene is TRBV9, the J gene TRBJ1-1, with D hard to call. Germline values: CDR1 SGDLS, CDR2 YYNGEE. CDR3 length: 11 residues. The V and J ends lost 4 bases and 4 bases respectively, with 5 bases between them.